These T cell receptor beta chains were read from a single sample in a study of CD8 T cells in ankylosing spondylitis. MiXCR, run by TCRdb on the 5' RACE reads, gives a single entry per CDR3 protein. The sample has roughly 220,000 distinct CDR3 sequences, over 9.5% seen once; the top ten hold about a fifth. The sample comprised blood, either unsorted or a sorted T cell fraction (not recorded which). These TCRs come from a male donor with ankylosing spondylitis or in good health (not recorded which). CDR3s include the opening cysteine and the closing phenylalanine or tryptophan. Fields, in order: J gene, V gene, D gene, clone size, CDR3 protein, CDR3 DNA. D genes are given only for firm matches. Clone size appears in some rows only: once, few, many, or a class for an expanded clone.

>TRBJ2-1|TRBV7-3|NA|NA
CASSLHPNNEQFF
TGTGCCAGCAGCTTACACCCGAACAATGAGCAGTTCTTC
>TRBJ2-5|TRBV20-1|NA|few
CSARGGYRQETQYF
TGCAGTGCTAGGGGCGGGTACCGCCAAGAGACCCAGTACTTC
>TRBJ1-5|TRBV24-1|TRBD1|many
CATTQPLLGTVHQPQHF
TGTGCCACCACACAACCTTTACTTGGGACAGTACATCAGCCCCAGCATTTT
>TRBJ2-7|TRBV28|NA|few
CASSSAGLKKSSYEQYF
TGTGCCAGCAGCTCGGCAGGACTGAAAAAGAGCTCCTACGAGCAGTACTTC
>TRBJ2-1|TRBV11-2|TRBD2|few
CASSFTSGGLSGNEQFF
TGTGCCAGCAGCTTTACTAGCGGGGGGTTATCGGGGAATGAGCAGTTCTTC
>TRBJ1-1|TRBV12-3/TRBV12-4|NA|NA
CASFEAGEAFF
TGTGCCAGCTTCGAGGCTGGTGAAGCTTTCTTT
>TRBJ2-5|TRBV5-6|NA|many
CASSSRPDETQYF
TGTGCCAGCAGCTCCCGTCCGGACGAGACCCAGTACTTC
>TRBJ1-2|TRBV28|NA|many
CASSLTGLVSYGYTF
TGTGCCAGCAGTCTCACAGGGTTGGTTAGCTATGGCTACACCTTC
>TRBJ1-1|TRBV20-1|NA|NA
CSANGRDTEAFF
TGCAGTGCTAATGGTCGGGACACTGAAGCTTTCTTT
>TRBJ1-2|TRBV20-1|TRBD1|many
CSAIFQGARDGYTF
TGCAGTGCTATATTTCAGGGGGCGAGGGATGGCTACACCTTC
>TRBJ2-7|TRBV27|NA|few
CASSPTGAYEQYF
TGTGCCAGCAGTCCCACCGGCGCCTACGAGCAGTACTTC
>TRBJ2-3|TRBV9|NA|many
CASSRGNVDTQYF
TGTGCCAGCTCGAGGGGAAATGTGGATACGCAGTATTTT
>TRBJ1-2|TRBV12-3/TRBV12-4|NA|many
CASSRSDVYGYTF
TGTGCCAGCAGCCGATCCGACGTCTATGGCTACACCTTC